What follows are 11 T cell receptor beta chains derived from one specimen sequenced in a study of T cell responses to AZD1222 COVID-19 vaccine. Here immunoSEQ multiplex PCR was the method, and the copy in TCRdb shows in-frame clones only, minus some. This sample yields more than 150,000 clones, of which approximately 90% are seen a single time; less than 5.5% belongs to the top ten. Sequenced here: peripheral blood, sampled on day 0 of AZD1222 vaccination. These receptors all stem from an adult in good health.

V and J are TRBV18 and TRBJ2-7, with a weak D call TRBD1 (5 bases). The V and J ends lost 0 bases and 4 bases respectively, with 19 bases between them. CDR3 length: 17 residues. Germline V gives CDR1 KGHSH, CDR2 LQKENI. CDR3 nucleotides: TGTGCCAGCTCACCACCTTCAGGGCCGGGTAGTGGATACGAGCAGTACTTC. Its protein is CASSPPSGPGSGYEQYF.

The gene calls are TRBV27 and TRBJ1-6; D gene ambiguous. Germline V gene data show CDR1 as MNHEY and CDR2 as SMNVEV (reference sequence). The length of the CDR3 is 13 residues. V gave up 3 bases and J gave up 10 bases, with 10 bases separating them. CDR3 loop: CASSLGSGSPLHF. CDR3 nucleotide sequence: TGTGCCAGCAGTTTGGGATCGGGCTCACCCCTCCACTTT.

The genes are TRBV7-8 and TRBJ2-2; either TRBD1 or TRBD2 may supply D (6 bases each). Trimming cost V 7 bases and J 5 bases, with 11 bases left between them. In germline, CDR1 is SGHVS, CDR2 FQNEAQ. This CDR3 has 13 amino acids. The CDR3, as DNA: TGTGCCAGCAAACAAGGGGGGACCGGGGAGCTGTTTTTT. Translated, it gives CASKQGGTGELFF.

The chain has TRBV7-2 and TRBJ1-5; no clear D. V lost 5 bases and J lost 7, with 9 bases in between. This CDR3 comprises 12 residues. The germline CDR1 and CDR2 sequences are SGHTA and FQGNSA. CDR3 DNA: TGTGCCAGCAGCCGCCCGGGGCAGCCCCAGCATTTT. It codes for CASSRPGQPQHF.

The chain uses TRBV5-1 and TRBJ2-1; D is possibly TRBD1 (6 bases). CDR1 is SGHRS and CDR2 is YFSETQ in the germline V gene. The V end lost 0 bases, the J end lost 4 bases, and 8 bases lay between the germline ends. The CDR3 sequence is 14 residues long. The CDR3 loop reads CASSLGQDYNEQFF. For the CDR3, the DNA is TGCGCCAGCAGCTTGGGACAGGATTACAATGAGCAGTTCTTC.

V gene TRBV19 combines with J gene TRBJ1-5; 8 positions agree with TRBD1. The germline gives CDR1 LNHDA, CDR2 SQIVND (reference sequence). The CDR3 extends over 14 amino acids. V trimming: 6 bases; J trimming: 2 bases; junction bases outside the gene matches: 3. The CDR3 coding sequence is TGTGCCAGTAGACTGGGACAGGGCAATCAGCCCCAGCATTTT. Translated, it gives CASRLGQGNQPQHF.

This sequence joins TRBV10-3 and TRBJ1-5, with D unclear. The CDR3 spans 15 residues. With 1 base removed from V and 0 bases from J, the gap between germline ends came to 7 bases. The germline CDR1 and CDR2 sequences are ENHRY and SYGVKD. The DNA of the CDR3 is TGTGCCATCAGTGAGTTTCGGGATAGCAATCAGCCCCAGCATTTT. Protein: CAISEFRDSNQPQHF.

This chain links TRBV5-1 with TRBJ1-6, with TRBD1 identical over 7 bases. The CDR3 has 13 residues. Germline assignment: CDR1 SGHRS and CDR2 YFSETQ. The V segment lost 4 bases and the J segment 12 bases; nucleotides outside the gene matches: 7. As DNA, the CDR3 is TGCGCCAGCAGCCTTATAGGGGGCAAACCCCTCCACTTT. Amino acids: CASSLIGGKPLHF.

The chain joins TRBV2 to TRBJ1-5; D perhaps matches TRBD1 (6 bases). V lost 9 bases and J 7 bases, leaving 19 bases between the germline ends. The length of the CDR3 is 14 residues. CDR1 SNHLY and CDR2 FYNNEI come from the germline V gene. CDR3 amino acids: CARKEGQGGQPQHF. CDR3 DNA sequence: TGTGCCAGGAAAGAGGGACAAGGGGGGCAGCCCCAGCATTTT.

The J gene is TRBJ1-6, the V gene TRBV9; no clear D gene. CDR1 SGDLS and CDR2 YYNGEE come from the germline V gene. This CDR3 contains 14 residues. V was cut by 0 bases and J by 7 bases, with 8 bases left in between. CDR3 amino acids: CASSVEGLNSPLHF. In nucleotides, the CDR3 is TGTGCCAGCAGCGTAGAAGGGCTCAATTCACCCCTCCACTTT.

The V call is TRBV7-9, the J call TRBJ2-5; D may be TRBD1 (5 bases). The CDR3 consists of 14 residues. Looked up from germline, CDR1 is SEHNR and CDR2 is FQNEAQ (reference sequence). Trimming took 4 bases from V and 5 from J, leaving 14 bases between them. The CDR3 nucleotides are TGTGCCAGCAGCTATCCAGGGTTGGGGGAGACCCAGTACTTC. It specifies CASSYPGLGETQYF.